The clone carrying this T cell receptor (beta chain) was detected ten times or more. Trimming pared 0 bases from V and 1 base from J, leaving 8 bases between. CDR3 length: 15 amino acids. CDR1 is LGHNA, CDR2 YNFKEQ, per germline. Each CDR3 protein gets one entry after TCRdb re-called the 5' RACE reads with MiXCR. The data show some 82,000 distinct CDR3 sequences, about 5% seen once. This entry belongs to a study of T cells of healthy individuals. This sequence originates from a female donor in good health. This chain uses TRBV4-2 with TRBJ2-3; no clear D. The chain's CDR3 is CASSQEDTGTDTQYF. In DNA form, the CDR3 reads TGTGCCAGCAGCCAAGAAGACACGGGCACAGATACGCAGTATTTT.